This TCR beta chain appears in the sequencing data of a study of beta chain features in type 1 diabetes. Trimming cost V 4 bases and J 6 bases; bases outside gene matches: 10. Per germline, CDR1 MGHDK and CDR2 SYGVNS. The CDR3 consists of 15 residues. This clone showed up just a few times. Its antigen is currently unknown. Whole-study results and caveats: Type 1 diabetes patients showed a moderate but significant shortening of TCRB CDR3s in all four CD4+ subsets. PCR could preferentially amplify shorter templates, alike in patients and controls. The study found that naive, central memory and Treg TCRB repertoires appeared more similar in patients than in healthy donors.

Since all of the isolated RNA was reverse transcribed, expressed TCRB transcripts were what got sequenced. Libraries were prepared by immunoSEQ multiplex PCR; TCRdb keeps only in-frame clonotypes and omits some of them. Of 330,000 or so clones listed, roughly 12% were seen once; the top ten hold approximately 0.01%. The sample taken for sequencing was naive CD4+ T cells from blood. This sequence originates from a woman between 18 and 29 years old with type 1 diabetes. The chain is built from TRBV25-1 and TRBJ2-3; 7 bases map to TRBD1. Here the CDR3 reads CASSADRAPQDTQYF. CDR3 sequence (DNA): TGTGCCAGCAGTGCCGACAGGGCACCGCAGGATACGCAGTATTTT.